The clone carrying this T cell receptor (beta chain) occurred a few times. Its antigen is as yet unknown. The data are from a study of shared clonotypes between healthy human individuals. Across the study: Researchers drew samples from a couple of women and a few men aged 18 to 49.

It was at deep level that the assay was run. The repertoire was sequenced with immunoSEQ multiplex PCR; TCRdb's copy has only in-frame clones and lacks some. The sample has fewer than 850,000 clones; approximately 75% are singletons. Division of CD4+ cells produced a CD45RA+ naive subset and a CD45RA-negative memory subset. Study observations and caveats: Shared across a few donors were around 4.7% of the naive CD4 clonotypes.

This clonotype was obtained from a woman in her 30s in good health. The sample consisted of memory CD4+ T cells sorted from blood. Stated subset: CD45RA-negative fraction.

CDR3 sequence reads: CASSLFTGELFF. DNA of the CDR3: TGTGCCAGCTCACTATTTACCGGGGAGCTGTTTTTT. The chain links TRBV18 to TRBJ2-2; D is unresolved. Germline CDR1 and CDR2: KGHSH and LQKENI. V lost 4 bases to trimming and J lost 5 bases, with 5 bases between them. The CDR3 contains 12 residues.